The source of this T cell receptor (beta chain) is a study of T cells in tuberculosis (dated by TCRdb to between 2018 and 2020). Some background on the complete study: The study combined CD1B tetramers and high-throughput TCR immunosequencing to characterize T cells specific for the mycobacterial lipid antigen glucose monomycolate (GMM). IGRA-negative adolescents, IGRA-positive adolescents with latent tuberculosis and adults with active tuberculosis, nine to ten per group, were compared in a South African clinical cohort. PBMC from active tuberculosis patients were archived either before standard anti-tuberculosis treatment began or within 7 days of the start of that treatment.

The CDR3, cysteine through phenylalanine, is 12 amino acids long. Kept here is only the CDR3 DNA, which spans 36 bases and is read in frame from base 1. The germline V gene specifies SGHTA as CDR1 and FQGTGA as CDR2. The junction carries 7 bases between V and J, which are trimmed by 5 bases and 5 bases respectively. The immunoSEQ multiplex PCR assay was used to generate TCR libraries, with TCR-beta and/or TCR-alpha/delta assays applied to each sample. The amplified TCR libraries were sequenced on the Illumina high-throughput platform. The published analysis was carried out like this. Clustering and dimensionality reduction were performed using pairwise TCRdist distances among GMM-specific receptors from ex vivo sorted or in vitro expanded T cells. Each clinical repertoire was assigned a mean NN-distance score, defined as the average TCRdist to the nearest 10% of tetramer-positive reference sequences. GEM TCR motif frequency was computed as the fraction of unique TCRs matching known GEM sequences by V/J usage and CDR3 length. Linear discriminant analysis with leave-one-out cross-validation, implemented in scikit-learn, was used to classify active tuberculosis. TCRdb retrieved this table from immuneACCESS and kept in-frame rearrangements only. Not all clones are present; in checked studies, unresolved V genes account for under half, and no reason is known for the remainder. V and J calls plus clone size are reproduced from that table; the DNA served to infer D and trimming. This sample is represented by roughly 34,000 clones; 80% to 95% of them were singletons. Roughly 10% of the sample rests with the top ten.

The time point label of this sample denotes: new active TB diagnosis, blood taken before or within 7 days of starting treatment. Patients with active tuberculosis were defined as newly diagnosed, HIV-seronegative South African adults aged 18 years or older. Confirmation of active tuberculosis was obtained by positive sputum smear microscopy and/or positive M. tuberculosis culture. Unsorted cryopreserved PBMC were immunosequenced, covering on average approximately 98,000 T cells per clinical donor. This clone occurred once. Its specific antigen is unknown. No qualities accompany the bases; no much larger clone lies one base away. Results and caveats for the whole study, not just this receptor: Smaller mean NN-distances to GMM-specific TCRs were observed in active tuberculosis TCR-alpha repertoires than in IGRA-negative controls, suggesting clonal expansion of GMM-specific TCRs. With the diverse GMM-specific repertoire as input, a classifier achieved roughly 89% accuracy (AUROC around 0.9), whereas GEM motif frequencies as input gave approximately 70% accuracy. Smaller NN-distances were partly driven by shorter CDR3-alpha lengths in active tuberculosis patients, and statistical significance was not reached for the TCR-beta difference. Clinical samples were selected based on which cryopreserved specimens were available, and the active tuberculosis cases were adults whereas the controls were adolescents.

Sequences were derived from PBMCs, sampled at tuberculosis diagnosis. The sequence is built from TRBV7-3 and TRBJ2-1; 5 matching bases give a weak D call of TRBD1. The TCR comes from an adult with tuberculosis. The CDR3 has the sequence CASSADNNEQFF. The nucleotide sequence is TGTGCCAGCAGCGCGGACAACAATGAGCAGTTCTTC.